The clone carrying this T cell receptor (beta chain) was seen once. The protocol was immunoSEQ multiplex PCR, while the TCRdb copy is restricted to in-frame clones and leaves out a portion. Of more than 35,000 clones in the sample, 82% are singletons; the top ten hold under 4%. The data belong to a study of PD-L1 blockade in urothelial cancer. Germline trimming cut 0 bases from V and 8 bases from J; bases unmatched to any gene: 5. The CDR3 runs to 14 residues. Germline lookup yields CDR1 SGHRS and CDR2 YFSETQ. The sample here was PBMCs, taken around atezolizumab (anti-PD-L1) treatment. The receptor's source is a man aged 70 or older with urothelial cancer. The chain has TRBV5-1 and TRBJ2-1, with 7 positions matching TRBD2. CDR3 DNA sequence: TGCGCCAGCAGCTTGGTTGGACTAGGTCATGAGCAGTTCTTC. Its translation is CASSLVGLGHEQFF.